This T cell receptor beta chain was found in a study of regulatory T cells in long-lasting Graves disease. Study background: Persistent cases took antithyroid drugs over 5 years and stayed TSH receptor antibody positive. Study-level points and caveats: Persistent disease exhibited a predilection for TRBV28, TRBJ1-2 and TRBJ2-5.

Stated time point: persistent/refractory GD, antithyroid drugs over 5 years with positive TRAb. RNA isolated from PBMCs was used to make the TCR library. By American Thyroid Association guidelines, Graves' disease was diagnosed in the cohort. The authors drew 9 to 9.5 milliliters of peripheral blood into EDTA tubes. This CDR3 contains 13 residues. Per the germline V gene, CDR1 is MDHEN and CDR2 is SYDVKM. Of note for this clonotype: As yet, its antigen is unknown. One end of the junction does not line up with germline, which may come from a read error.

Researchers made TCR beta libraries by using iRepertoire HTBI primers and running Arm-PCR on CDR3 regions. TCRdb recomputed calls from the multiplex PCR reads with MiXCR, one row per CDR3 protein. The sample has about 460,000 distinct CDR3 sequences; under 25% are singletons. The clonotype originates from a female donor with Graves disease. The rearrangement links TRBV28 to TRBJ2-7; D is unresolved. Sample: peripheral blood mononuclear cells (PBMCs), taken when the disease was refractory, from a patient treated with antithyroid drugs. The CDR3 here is CASSLSDSYERYF. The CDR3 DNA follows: TGTGCCAGCAGTTTATCAGACTCCTACGAGCGGTACTTC.